The clone carrying this T cell receptor beta chain was detected a few times. The antigen is undetermined. CDR3 length: 16 residues. Germline V gene sequence: CDR1 SGHVS, CDR2 FNYEAQ. The junction had 8 bases not matched to a gene; V was cut back by 4 bases and J by 4 bases. The data were taken from a study of blood T cells in healthy people across ages. Study-wide results and limits: TCR beta diversity, measured per million T cells, fell in a roughly linear way with age.

Combining a sample-barcoded 5' primer with a J-beta primer mix, a second PCR ran for 7 to 11 cycles. TCRdb ran MiXCR on the 5' RACE reads and lists one entry per CDR3 protein. The sample holds about 800,000 distinct CDR3 sequences; 20% to 25% are singletons and the top ten take more than 3%. These data are also associated with another study on T cells of mothers and their children.

This rearrangement joins TRBV7-6 to TRBJ1-3, with 9 bases that match TRBD1. The source of this sequence is a boy between 10 and 17 years old in good health. The sample consisted of blood. This CDR3 reads CASSSRDRAPGNTIYF. Written as DNA, the CDR3 is TGTGCCAGCAGCTCCCGGGACAGGGCGCCAGGAAACACCATATATTTT.